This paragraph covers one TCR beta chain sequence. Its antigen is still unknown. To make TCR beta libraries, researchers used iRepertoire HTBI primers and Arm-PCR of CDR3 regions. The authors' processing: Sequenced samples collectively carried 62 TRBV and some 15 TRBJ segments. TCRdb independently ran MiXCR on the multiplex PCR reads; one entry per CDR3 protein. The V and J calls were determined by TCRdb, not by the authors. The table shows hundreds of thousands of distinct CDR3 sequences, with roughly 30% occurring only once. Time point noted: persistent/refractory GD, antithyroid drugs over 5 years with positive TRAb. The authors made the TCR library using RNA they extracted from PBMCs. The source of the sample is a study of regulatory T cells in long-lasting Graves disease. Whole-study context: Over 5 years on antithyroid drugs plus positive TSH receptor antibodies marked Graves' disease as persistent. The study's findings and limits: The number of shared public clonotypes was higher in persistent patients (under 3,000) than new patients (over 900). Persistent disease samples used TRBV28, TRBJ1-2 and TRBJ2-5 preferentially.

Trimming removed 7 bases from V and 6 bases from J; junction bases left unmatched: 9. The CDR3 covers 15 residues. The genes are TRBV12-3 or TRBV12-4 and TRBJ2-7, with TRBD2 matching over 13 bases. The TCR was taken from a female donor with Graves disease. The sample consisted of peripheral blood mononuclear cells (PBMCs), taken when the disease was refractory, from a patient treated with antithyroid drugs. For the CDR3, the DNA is TGTGCCAGCACCCTCGGACTAGCGGGAGCCCTCGAGCAGTACTTC. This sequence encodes CASTLGLAGALEQYF.